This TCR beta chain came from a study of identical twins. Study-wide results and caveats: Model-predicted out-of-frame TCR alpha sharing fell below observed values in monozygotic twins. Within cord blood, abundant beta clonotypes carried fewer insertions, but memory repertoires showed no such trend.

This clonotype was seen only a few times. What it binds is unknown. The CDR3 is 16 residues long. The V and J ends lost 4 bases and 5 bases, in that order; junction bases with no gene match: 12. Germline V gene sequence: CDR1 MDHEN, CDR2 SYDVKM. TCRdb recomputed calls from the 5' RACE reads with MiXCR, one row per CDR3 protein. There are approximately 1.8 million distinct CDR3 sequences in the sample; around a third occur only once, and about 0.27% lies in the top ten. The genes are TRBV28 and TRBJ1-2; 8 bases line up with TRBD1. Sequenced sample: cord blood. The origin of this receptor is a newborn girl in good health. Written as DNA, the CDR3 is TGTGCCAGCAGTTGGGGGGACAGGACCTTCGGGTATGGCTACACCTTC. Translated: CASSWGDRTFGYGYTF.